Below, 3 T cell receptor beta chains from the same sample are listed, as sequenced in a study of response to subunit inactivated influenza vaccine. TCRdb processed the RT-PCR reads anew with MiXCR; each CDR3 protein has one entry. The table shows 650,000 to 800,000 distinct CDR3 sequences, with about 18% occurring only once. Sequencing was performed on PBMCs from blood, taken around 5 days after vaccination. The source of these receptors is a man over 45 who received an inactivated influenza vaccine.

This clonotype was recorded at least ten times. The chain is built from TRBV5-1 and TRBJ2-7; 7 bases align to TRBD1. V gave up 4 bases and J gave up 6 bases; unmatched junction bases: 4. This CDR3 spans 12 amino acids. Germline V CDR1 and CDR2: SGHRS, YFSETQ. CDR3 coding DNA: TGCGCCAGCAGCCCGACAGGGACCGAGCAGTACTTC. Amino acids: CASSPTGTEQYF.

This chain connects TRBV4-3 to TRBJ2-3; 10 nucleotides align to TRBD1. The CDR3 is 17 amino acids. Germline assignment: CDR1 LGHNA and CDR2 YSLEER. V lost 0 bases and J lost 0; bases outside the gene matches: 3. Here the CDR3 reads CASSQEDRGTSTDTQYF. As DNA, the CDR3 is TGCGCCAGCAGCCAAGAGGACAGGGGGACTAGCACAGATACGCAGTATTTT.

This clonotype has at least ten counts. The rearrangement uses TRBV3-1 and TRBJ2-3, with TRBD2 identical over 9 bases. V gave up 3 bases and J gave up 4 bases; unmatched junction bases: 11. Looked up from germline, CDR1 is LGHDT and CDR2 is YNNKEL (reference sequence). This CDR3 has 17 amino acids. The CDR3, as DNA: TGTGCCAGCAGCCACCCGTTGCGGGGGGGTGGGGCAGATACGCAGTATTTT. The encoded protein is CASSHPLRGGGADTQYF.